This T cell receptor beta chain was identified in a study of T cells in Graves' hyperthyroidism and ophthalmopathy. Amplified TCR beta CDR3 regions derived from RNA transcripts. Initially, a first-round RT-PCR of the TCR CDR3 employed the HTBI primer set. TCRdb processed the multiplex PCR reads anew with MiXCR; each CDR3 protein has one entry. Of about 520,000 distinct CDR3 sequences in the sample, around 20% were seen once. Investigators excluded patients with uncontrolled infection, other autoimmune disease, pregnancy or lactation. PBMCs were obtained from 9 to 10 ml fresh peripheral blood. The study, taken as a whole, reports: A model built on 13 V-J features separated ophthalmopathy from stable hyperthyroidism.

From germline, CDR1 is SQVTM and CDR2 ANQGSEA. CDR3 length equals 13 residues. Between the trimmed V and J ends, which lost 3 bases and 0 bases, there was a span of 8 bases. This clonotype showed up many times. What it recognizes is unknown. The chain is built from TRBV29-1 and TRBJ2-5; possible D gene TRBD2, 5 bases. The sample was blood. This receptor was taken from a young man with Graves' hyperthyroidism. This chain's CDR3 is CSVEGSYQETQYF. CDR3 coding DNA: TGCAGCGTTGAGGGGAGCTACCAAGAGACCCAGTACTTC.